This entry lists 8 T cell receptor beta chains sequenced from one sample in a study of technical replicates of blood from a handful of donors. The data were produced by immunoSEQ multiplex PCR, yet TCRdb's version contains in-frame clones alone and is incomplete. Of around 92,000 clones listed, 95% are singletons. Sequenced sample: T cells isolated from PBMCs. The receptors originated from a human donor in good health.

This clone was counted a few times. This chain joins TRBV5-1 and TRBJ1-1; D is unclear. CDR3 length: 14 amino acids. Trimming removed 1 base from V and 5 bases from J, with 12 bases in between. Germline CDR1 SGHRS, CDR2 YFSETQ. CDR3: CASSLLARRTEAFF. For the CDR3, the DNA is TGCGCCAGCAGCTTGCTGGCCAGGAGGACTGAAGCTTTCTTT.

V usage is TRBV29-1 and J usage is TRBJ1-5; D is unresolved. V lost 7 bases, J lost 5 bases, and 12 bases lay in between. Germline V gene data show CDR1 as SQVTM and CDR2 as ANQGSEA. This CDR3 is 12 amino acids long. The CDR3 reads CSAWERDQPQHF. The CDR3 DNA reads TGCAGCGCGTGGGAGCGGGATCAGCCCCAGCATTTT. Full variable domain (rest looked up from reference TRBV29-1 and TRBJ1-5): SAVISQKPSRDICQRGTSLTIQCQVDSQVTMMFWYRQQPGQSLTLIATANQGSEATYESGFVIDKFPISRPNLTFSTLTVSNMSPEDSSIYLCSAWERDQPQHFGDGTRLSIL.

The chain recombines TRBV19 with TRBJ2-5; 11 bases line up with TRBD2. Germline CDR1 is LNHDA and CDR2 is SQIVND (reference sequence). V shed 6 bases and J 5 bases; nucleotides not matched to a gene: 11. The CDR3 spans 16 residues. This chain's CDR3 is CASSPSEGLAAETQYF. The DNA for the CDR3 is TGTGCCAGTAGCCCGTCGGAGGGACTAGCGGCGGAGACCCAGTACTTC.

CDR3 nucleotide sequence: TGCGCCAGCAGCCTCCGGGGGGATGGCTACACCTTC. Encoded protein: CASSLRGDGYTF. This chain connects TRBV4-1 to TRBJ1-2, with D possibly TRBD1 on 5 matching bases. Between the trimmed V and J ends, which lost 4 bases and 6 bases, there was a span of 9 bases. The CDR3 loop spans 12 amino acids. Germline values: CDR1 MGHRA, CDR2 YSYEKL.

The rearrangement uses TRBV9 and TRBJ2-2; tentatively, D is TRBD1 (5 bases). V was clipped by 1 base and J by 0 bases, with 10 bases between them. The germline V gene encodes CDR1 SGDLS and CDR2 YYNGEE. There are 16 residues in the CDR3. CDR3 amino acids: CASSVNMGPNTGELFF. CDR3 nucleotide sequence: TGTGCCAGCAGCGTAAATATGGGGCCGAACACCGGGGAGCTGTTTTTT.

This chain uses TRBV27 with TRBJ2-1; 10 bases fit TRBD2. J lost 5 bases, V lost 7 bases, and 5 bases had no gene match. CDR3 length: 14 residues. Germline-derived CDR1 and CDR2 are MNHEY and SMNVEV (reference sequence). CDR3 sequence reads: CASIPSGGNNEQFF. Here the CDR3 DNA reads TGTGCCAGCATCCCTAGCGGGGGTAACAATGAGCAGTTCTTC.

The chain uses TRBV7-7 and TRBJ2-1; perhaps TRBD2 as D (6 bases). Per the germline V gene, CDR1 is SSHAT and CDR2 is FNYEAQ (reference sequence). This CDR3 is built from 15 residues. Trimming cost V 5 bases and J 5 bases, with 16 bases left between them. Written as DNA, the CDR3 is TGTGCCAGCAGCCCGAGACTAGGTCGGGACAATGAGCAGTTCTTC. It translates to CASSPRLGRDNEQFF. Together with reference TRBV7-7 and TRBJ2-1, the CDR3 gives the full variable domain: GAGVSQSPRYKVTKRGQDVTLRCDPISSHATLYWYQQALGQGPEFLTYFNYEAQPDKSGLPSDRFSAERPEGSISTLTIQRTEQRDSAMYRCASSPRLGRDNEQFFGPGTRLTVL.

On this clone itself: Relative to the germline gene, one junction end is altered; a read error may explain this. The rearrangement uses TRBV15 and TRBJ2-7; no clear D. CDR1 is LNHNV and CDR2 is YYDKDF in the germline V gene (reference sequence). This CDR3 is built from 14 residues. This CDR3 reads CATSGDVSSYEQYF. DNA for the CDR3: TGTGCCACCAGCGGAGACGTCAGCTCCTACGAGCAGTACTTC. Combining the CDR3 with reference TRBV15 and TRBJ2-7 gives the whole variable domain DAMVIQNPRYQVTQFGKPVTLSCSQTLNHNVMYWYQQKSSQAPKLLFHYYDKDFNNEADTPDNFQSRRPNTSFCFLDIRSPGLGDTAMYLCATSGDVSSYEQYFGPGTRLTVT.